This is a list of T cell receptor beta chains from one sample in a study of blood T cell repertoires in COVID-19. The table came from immunoSEQ multiplex PCR; TCRdb's copy has only in-frame clones and leaves some out. The table records roughly 170,000 clones, about 87% of them present only once. Sequenced material: peripheral blood. The receptors come from a man aged 60 to 75 with acute or convalescent COVID-19. Each CDR3 is given with its conserved first and last residue. Fields, in order: clone size, D gene, J gene, V gene, CDR3 protein, CDR3 DNA. The D gene is left open where the match is weak. Size is omitted from some rows. Given values are once, few, many or a class for expanded clones.

. . TRBJ2-7 TRBV6-2/TRBV6-3 CASSYSVREQYF TGTGCCAGCAGTTACTCGGTCAGGGAGCAGTACTTC
once . TRBJ2-3 TRBV5-8 CASSLDPGAGTDTQYF TGTGCCAGCAGCTTGGACCCAGGGGCAGGCACAGATACGCAGTATTTT
. TRBD2 TRBJ2-1 TRBV19 CASSLAGVSYNEQFF TGTGCCAGTAGTCTAGCGGGAGTCAGCTACAATGAGCAGTTCTTC
. . TRBJ1-2 TRBV6-2/TRBV6-3 CASSQQGYGYTF TGTGCCAGCAGTCAACAGGGCTATGGCTACACCTTC
. . TRBJ1-2 TRBV6-5 CASSYRGNGYTF TGTGCCAGCAGTTACAGGGGGAATGGCTACACCTTC
. . TRBJ1-1 TRBV30 CAGLSGGNTEAFF TGTGCCGGCCTCTCGGGGGGGAACACTGAAGCTTTCTTT
. TRBD2 TRBJ2-2 TRBV4-1 CASSQGWREGDTGELFF TGCGCCAGCAGCCAAGGATGGCGGGAGGGCGACACCGGGGAGCTGTTTTTT
once TRBD1 TRBJ2-3 TRBV9 CASSLQGRYTDTQYF TGTGCCAGCAGCTTACAGGGGCGGTACACAGATACGCAGTATTTT
. . TRBJ2-1 TRBV27 CASSFLLLGSTNEQFF TGTGCCAGCAGTTTCCTCCTACTAGGCTCAACCAATGAGCAGTTCTTC
few . TRBJ2-5 TRBV7-2 CASSPKQRTGTQYF TGTGCCAGCAGCCCCAAGCAGCGGACGGGGACCCAGTACTTC